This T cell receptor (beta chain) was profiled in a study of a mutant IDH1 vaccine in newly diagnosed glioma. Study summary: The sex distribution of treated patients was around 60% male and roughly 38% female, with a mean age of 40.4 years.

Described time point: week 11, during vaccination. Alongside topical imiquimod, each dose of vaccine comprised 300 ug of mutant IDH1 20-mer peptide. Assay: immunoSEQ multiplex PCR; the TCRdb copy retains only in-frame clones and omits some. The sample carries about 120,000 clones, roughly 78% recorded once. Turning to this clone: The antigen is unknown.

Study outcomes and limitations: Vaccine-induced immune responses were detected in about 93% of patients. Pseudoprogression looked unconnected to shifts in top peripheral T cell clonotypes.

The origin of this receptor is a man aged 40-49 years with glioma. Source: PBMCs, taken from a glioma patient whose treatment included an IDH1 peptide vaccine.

The CDR3 sequence: CASSIELTYMNTEAFF. Written as DNA, the CDR3 is TGTGCCAGTAGTATAGAATTAACTTACATGAACACTGAAGCTTTCTTT. The chain recombines TRBV19 with TRBJ1-1; D uncertain. The CDR3 is made up of 16 amino acids. Germline CDR1 is LNHDA and CDR2 is SQIVND (reference sequence). V was clipped by 0 bases and J by 0 bases, with 11 bases between them.